One T cell receptor (beta chain) is described in this entry. This sample is part of a study of technical replicates of blood from a few donors. Using immunoSEQ multiplex PCR, the repertoire was profiled, and TCRdb retains in-frame clones only, with some absent. The sample has more than 65,000 clones; roughly 89% are singletons. After removal of 2 bases from V and 7 bases from J, the junction contained 7 bases not matched to a gene. Germline CDR1 is SGHTA and CDR2 is FQGNSA. The CDR3 consists of 15 residues. The TCR originated in a human donor in good health. The chain uses TRBV7-2 and TRBJ1-5; 8 bases fit TRBD1. Input material: T cells isolated from PBMCs. CDR3 nucleotide sequence: TGTGCCAGCAGCTTAAGACAGGGGTATGACCAGCCCCAGCATTTT. As protein: CASSLRQGYDQPQHF.